The sequence of this T cell receptor (beta chain) was determined in a study of T-cell memory formation after mild COVID-19. Findings and limits, study-wide: Some responding clones appeared in pre-infection memory, suggesting cross-reactive memory joined. Those CD4+ clones that contracted were mainly in CM and EM (CD8+ ones in EMRA).

V shed 6 bases and J shed 6 bases, with 14 bases lying between them. The CDR3 extends over 12 amino acids. Germline CDR1 and CDR2: SQVTM and ANQGSEA. 5'RACE with constant-segment primers yielded barcoded, UMI-tagged TCR alpha and TCR beta cDNA libraries. TCRdb reprocessed the 5' RACE reads with MiXCR, giving one entry per CDR3 protein. The sample lists roughly 99,000 distinct CDR3 sequences; 13% to 15% were seen once. This clonotype was detected a few times. Its antigen is as yet unknown. Material for sequencing was PBMCs or a T cell subset sorted from them (not recorded which). V and J are TRBV29-1 and TRBJ1-1, with D tentatively TRBD1 (5 bases). The source of this sequence is a man aged 18 to 29 who had mild COVID-19 (a few samples of this study predate the infection). Cell type and time point are not known. The CDR3 DNA follows: TGCAGCGTGAGGTCGTTAGGGGCTGAAGCTTTCTTT. This sequence encodes CSVRSLGAEAFF.